A selection of T cell receptor beta chains follows, all from one sample in a study of T cell repertoires in cytomegalovirus infection. Their antigens remain unidentified. TCRdb ran MiXCR on the reads and lists one entry per CDR3 protein. The profile covers under 850,000 distinct CDR3 sequences, with around 31% appearing a single time and about 20% taken by the ten largest. The material sequenced was cultured PBMCs, taken from culture after CMV antigen stimulation. The receptors were sampled from a human donor in good health (CMV status not recorded). Some clones in this sample may be carry-over from other donors' samples. Each CDR3 is given with its conserved first and last residue. D genes are given only for firm matches. For some rows the clone size is stated as once, few or many, or as a class when expanded; others skip it.

CDR3 DNA,CDR3 protein,V gene,clone size,D gene,J gene
TGTGCCGGACAGGGTCGGTGGGCTGGGGCCAACGTCCTGACTTTC,CAGQGRWAGANVLTF,TRBV7-8,.,TRBD1,TRBJ2-6
TGCAGTGCTATACACAGCGCGACCCCTTATGGCTACACCTTC,CSAIHSATPYGYTF,TRBV20-1,.,.,TRBJ1-2
TGTGCCAGCAGTGTAGGGGATAGCAATCAGCCCCAGCATTTT,CASSVGDSNQPQHF,TRBV6-1,few,.,TRBJ1-5
TGTGCCAGCAGCGCCCCCGGGTCCTACAATGAGCAGTTCTTC,CASSAPGSYNEQFF,TRBV7-4,few,.,TRBJ2-1
TGTGCCAGCAGTTACTCGAGCAGGGAGTCCTACGAGCAGTACTTC,CASSYSSRESYEQYF,TRBV6-6,.,.,TRBJ2-7
TGTGCCAGCAGCTTACAGGCGACGACAGATACGCAGTATTTT,CASSLQATTDTQYF,TRBV7-8,many,.,TRBJ2-3
TGTGCCAGCAGCTTAAAATTCGGGACAGAACTAAACACCGGGGAGCTGTTTTTT,CASSLKFGTELNTGELFF,TRBV7-8,many,TRBD1,TRBJ2-2
TGCGCCAGCAGCTTGGCCCCGACAGGAGTGGGCAATGAGCAGTTCTTC,CASSLAPTGVGNEQFF,TRBV5-1,once,.,TRBJ2-1
TGTGCCAGCAGCCTCCCTGACTCCCCCTCTGGGGCCAACGTCCTGACTTTC,CASSLPDSPSGANVLTF,TRBV5-4,.,.,TRBJ2-6
TGTGCCAGCAGCTTAGAGCCCCCGATCGGCGGGGGGTTCTACAATGAGCAGTTCTTC,CASSLEPPIGGGFYNEQFF,TRBV7-2,.,TRBD2,TRBJ2-1
TGTGCCAGTAGTATTCGGCAGGTTCCGATGAACACTGAAGCTTTCTTT,CASSIRQVPMNTEAFF,TRBV19,few,.,TRBJ1-1
TGTGCCAGCAGCTTCGGGGGACCCCCTACAGATACGCAGTATTTT,CASSFGGPPTDTQYF,TRBV5-5,.,.,TRBJ2-3
TGTGCCAGCGCCGAAAGGTTTTCCCAAGAGACCCAGTACTTC,CASAERFSQETQYF,TRBV27,.,.,TRBJ2-5
TGCGCCAGCAGCCAAGATACCCCCGCGGGAGCGCGATCAACTACCCATACCTACGAGCAGTACTTC,CASSQDTPAGARSTTHTYEQYF,TRBV4-1,.,TRBD2,TRBJ2-7
TGTGCCAGCAGCTTAGGGACTAGCGCCGGAACCCAGTACTTC,CASSLGTSAGTQYF,TRBV7-6,.,TRBD2,TRBJ2-5
TGCGCCAGCAGCACAACAGGGTCAGATACGCAGTATTTT,CASSTTGSDTQYF,TRBV5-1,.,.,TRBJ2-3
TGCGCCAGCAGCCACCCAGGGACAGCTACCTACGAGCAGTACTTC,CASSHPGTATYEQYF,TRBV4-1,few,TRBD1,TRBJ2-7
TGCAGTGCTAGAGGGTGGCGGGACCCCACAGATACGCAGTATTTT,CSARGWRDPTDTQYF,TRBV20-1,few,.,TRBJ2-3
TGTGCCAGCGGGGGACAGGGCCCGAGCACTGAAGCTTTCTTT,CASGGQGPSTEAFF,TRBV6-8,.,TRBD1,TRBJ1-1
TGTGCCATCAGTCCGGGGGCAGGTCGAGAAAAACTGTTTTTT,CAISPGAGREKLFF,TRBV10-3,few,.,TRBJ1-4
TGCGCCAGCAGCTTGGCCCCAGGGGCAGACATTCAGTACTTC,CASSLAPGADIQYF,TRBV5-1,.,.,TRBJ2-4
TGTGCCAGCACCACTAGCGGGCCGGAGCGGTACAATGAGCAGTTCTTC,CASTTSGPERYNEQFF,TRBV25-1,.,TRBD2,TRBJ2-1
TGTGCCAGCAGCTTCCCCTGGAGGGCCAACGTCCTGACTTTC,CASSFPWRANVLTF,TRBV7-2,many,.,TRBJ2-6
TGTGCCAGCAGTTTGAGTGGGTGGCAGTCCTCCTACGAGCAGTACTTC,CASSLSGWQSSYEQYF,TRBV28,.,.,TRBJ2-7
TGTGCCAGCAGGGGGAGGACAGATTCGGCCGAGCAGTACTTC,CASRGRTDSAEQYF,TRBV6-8,.,.,TRBJ2-7
TGTGCCAGCAGCGCGAGTAGTAGACAGGGTCGGGATGGCTACACCTTC,CASSASSRQGRDGYTF,TRBV7-8,.,TRBD1,TRBJ1-2
TGTGCCAGCAGCTTAGAGCGGGGACCCTACAATGAGCAGTTCTTC,CASSLERGPYNEQFF,TRBV7-6,few,TRBD2,TRBJ2-1
TGCAGTGCTAGAACAGACGGGACAGGGGTCAATCAGCCCCAGCATTTT,CSARTDGTGVNQPQHF,TRBV20-1,.,TRBD1,TRBJ1-5
TGTGCCAGCAGCGACTGGACTAGCGGGAGTAATGAGCAGTTCTTC,CASSDWTSGSNEQFF,TRBV7-6,few,TRBD2,TRBJ2-1
TGCAGTGCTAGTGGCGGGACGACCGGGGAGCTGTTTTTT,CSASGGTTGELFF,TRBV20-1,once,.,TRBJ2-2
TGTGCCAGCACCAAGGACAGGAACCAAGAGACCCAGTACTTC,CASTKDRNQETQYF,TRBV6-2/TRBV6-3,.,TRBD1,TRBJ2-5
TGCGCCAGCAGTGCGGGACAGATATCCCAGGGCACTGAAGCTTTCTTT,CASSAGQISQGTEAFF,TRBV5-1,.,TRBD1,TRBJ1-1
TGTGCCAGCAGCCAGCGGGGAACTCTCTGGGCGGGAGTTTACAATGAGCAGTTCTTC,CASSQRGTLWAGVYNEQFF,TRBV7-2,few,TRBD2,TRBJ2-1
TGTGCCAGCAGTTACGGGGGGGACTATGGCTACACCTTC,CASSYGGDYGYTF,TRBV6-6,.,.,TRBJ1-2
TGTGCCAGCAGCTCCCTGGCGGGGACTTTCTCCTACAATGAGCAGTTCTTC,CASSSLAGTFSYNEQFF,TRBV5-3,.,.,TRBJ2-1
TGTGCCAGCAGCCGCCTTGGGGGGTACGAGGGGGGCTACACCTTC,CASSRLGGYEGGYTF,TRBV6-1,many,.,TRBJ1-2
TGTGCCAGTAGTCTCCCCAGGGGGCTGAGGACTGAAGCTTTCTTT,CASSLPRGLRTEAFF,TRBV19,few,TRBD1,TRBJ1-1
TGTGCCAGCAGCCCGCGGGGGGCAGCCGGGGCCAACGTCCTGACTTTC,CASSPRGAAGANVLTF,TRBV11-1,.,TRBD2,TRBJ2-6
TGTGCCAGCAGCTTATTCAACGAGGGGCCCACTGAAGCTTTCTTT,CASSLFNEGPTEAFF,TRBV7-9,few,.,TRBJ1-1
TGTGCCAGCAGTTCGGACCCGGATGAGCAGTTCTTC,CASSSDPDEQFF,TRBV6-6,.,.,TRBJ2-1
TGTGCCAGCAGCTTACAACTAGCGGGGGGGCGGAAAGATACGCAGTATTTT,CASSLQLAGGRKDTQYF,TRBV7-9,.,TRBD2,TRBJ2-3
TGTGCCAGCAGTTTGGTCCTAGGGGGATCCGGCCCCCAGCATTTT,CASSLVLGGSGPQHF,TRBV12-3/TRBV12-4,few,.,TRBJ1-5
TGTGCCAGTAGTATCCCTAGCGGGGGATACAATGAGCAGTTCTTC,CASSIPSGGYNEQFF,TRBV19,.,TRBD2,TRBJ2-1
TGTGCCAGCAGCTTGACTAGCGGGAGGGCCAATGAGCAGTTCTTC,CASSLTSGRANEQFF,TRBV7-2,.,TRBD2,TRBJ2-1
TGCAGTGCTAGACCCCCAATGGTTCGAGACTACACCTTC,CSARPPMVRDYTF,TRBV20-1,once,.,TRBJ1-2
TGTGCCAGCAGCCAAGTGGGTCAGGGGGCGGGGGGGGGGGCAGATACGCAGTATTTT,CASSQVGQGAGGGADTQYF,TRBV4-2,.,.,TRBJ2-3
TGTGCCAGCAGCTTACAGGGTTTGGGAGCTTTCTTT,CASSLQGLGAFF,TRBV7-2,.,.,TRBJ1-1
TGTGCCAGCAGCTTATTTACCGGCAGCCCGGGCCCTTCCTACGAGCAGTACTTC,CASSLFTGSPGPSYEQYF,TRBV7-9,.,.,TRBJ2-7
TGTGCCACCAGCACGGCTGACAGGGGGAGTGAAAAACTGTTTTTT,CATSTADRGSEKLFF,TRBV15,.,TRBD1,TRBJ1-4
TGTGCCAGCAGCCCTCCGGGACAGGGCCAAGAGACCCAGTACTTC,CASSPPGQGQETQYF,TRBV7-6,few,TRBD1,TRBJ2-5
TGTGCCAGTAGTATTCTTCACTTACCGCTGGCGGTGAACACCGGGGAGCTGTTTTTT,CASSILHLPLAVNTGELFF,TRBV19,few,.,TRBJ2-2
TGTGCCAGCAGTACAAGGGATCGCGGCAATCAGCCCCAGCATTTT,CASSTRDRGNQPQHF,TRBV28,.,.,TRBJ1-5
TGCGCCAGCAGCCACTCCTGGGGGGGGCGAGGGCAGTTCTTC,CASSHSWGGRGQFF,TRBV4-1,few,.,TRBJ2-1
TGTGCCAGCAGCTTAGCATCCGGGGGCATACAAGGTGAGCAGTTCTTC,CASSLASGGIQGEQFF,TRBV7-2,many,.,TRBJ2-1
TGTGCCAGCAGTTCTCCCCCGGGACAAAATAATGAAAAACTGTTTTTT,CASSSPPGQNNEKLFF,TRBV12-3/TRBV12-4,many,.,TRBJ1-4